A selection of T cell receptor beta chains follows, all from one sample in a study of CD8+ T cells in alopecia areata. Sequencing used immunoSEQ multiplex PCR; TCRdb keeps in-frame clones, though not all of them. This sample yields 120,000 or so clones, of which 47% are seen a single time; under 12% belongs to the top ten. The material sequenced was NKG2D-low CD8+ T cells sorted from blood. These receptors were taken from a human donor with alopecia areata. Both conserved end residues are part of each CDR3.

v_call: TRBV6-4
cdr3_aa: CASSDSPSSTDTQYF

v_call: TRBV7-3
cdr3_aa: CASSALAGGPINEQFF

v_call: TRBV27
cdr3_aa: CASSPGLAVSGEQYF

v_call: TRBV29-1
cdr3_aa: CSVATGSYEQYF

v_call: TRBV15
cdr3_aa: CATSRSPEGANVLTF

v_call: TRBV30
cdr3_aa: CACTEGDIQYF

v_call: TRBV29-1
cdr3_aa: CSVPGESSGYEQYF

v_call: TRBV29-1
cdr3_aa: CSVEGGQGFNLRMTQYF

v_call: TRBV5-1
cdr3_aa: CASSSLLAGDSDTQYF

v_call: TRBV11-2
cdr3_aa: CASSFEWGTGVGETQYF

v_call: TRBV7-6
cdr3_aa: CASSLAGELFF

v_call: TRBV29-1
cdr3_aa: CSVGSVNSNQPQHF

v_call: TRBV29-1
cdr3_aa: CSVGLAGPSYEQYF

v_call: TRBV29-1
cdr3_aa: CSVAGGETQETQYF

v_call: TRBV30
cdr3_aa: CAWSVVETQYF

v_call: TRBV29-1
cdr3_aa: CSVSSGENLEQFF

v_call: TRBV30
cdr3_aa: CAWSVGSGGPSGETQYF

v_call: TRBV18
cdr3_aa: CASSPQGREYEQYF

v_call: TRBV29-1
cdr3_aa: CSVEGIQSNTEAFF

v_call: TRBV4-1
cdr3_aa: CASSHPGTGSSYEQYF

v_call: TRBV29-1
cdr3_aa: CSVQTNYGYTF

v_call: TRBV6-5
cdr3_aa: CASSLDTGQPQHF

v_call: TRBV29-1
cdr3_aa: CSVEETRPGELFF

v_call: TRBV29-1
cdr3_aa: CSVEDPGGTGRAFF

v_call: TRBV13
cdr3_aa: CASSPDSGGAYEQFF

v_call: TRBV30
cdr3_aa: CAWSVGTGLYGYTF

v_call: TRBV23-1
cdr3_aa: CASSLGSRPYEQYF

v_call: TRBV7-2
cdr3_aa: CASSDISGGSTDTQYF

v_call: TRBV7-9
cdr3_aa: CASSSPGQGYEQYF

v_call: TRBV6-5
cdr3_aa: CASSYSSGANVLTF

v_call: TRBV6-6
cdr3_aa: CASSSQAGGPSDTQYF

v_call: TRBV30
cdr3_aa: CAWSLYGRPNTEAFF

v_call: TRBV5-1
cdr3_aa: CASSYPDRDTSETQYF

v_call: TRBV29-1
cdr3_aa: CSVEEIGGGTYEQYF

v_call: TRBV7-9
cdr3_aa: CASSSNRDYLSTDTQYF

v_call: TRBV29-1
cdr3_aa: CSVVFRGRETQYF

v_call: TRBV27
cdr3_aa: CASSLFSGANVLTF

v_call: TRBV7-9
cdr3_aa: CASSNDPLKGYTF

v_call: TRBV28
cdr3_aa: CASRTGGDYNEQFF

v_call: TRBV29-1
cdr3_aa: CSVEDPGGQGAGEQFF

v_call: TRBV29-1
cdr3_aa: CSVEGSYNEQFF

v_call: TRBV29-1
cdr3_aa: CSVCVGGHQGYEQYF

v_call: TRBV4-1
cdr3_aa: CASSLGTGRGYTF

v_call: TRBV7-6
cdr3_aa: CASSPRAGGSWGYTF